This T cell receptor (beta chain) was retrieved from a study of identifying expanded T cells in peripheral blood. Study-level results: Technical replicates showed about 1.2 changed clones; two weeks about 16; four weeks 19. Across healthy donors, higher total template counts meant significantly greater approximately 2-week count variance.

V lost 4 bases, J lost 6 bases, and 2 bases stayed unmatched. Germline V gene data show CDR1 as WNHNN and CDR2 as SYGVQD (reference sequence). The CDR3 totals 13 residues. Collection occurred without any documented infections or immune events in donors. Some clones are missing from TCRdb's copy, which holds only in-frame ones; the method was immunoSEQ multiplex PCR. Altogether 95,000 to 100,000 clones are present, 70% to 90% being singletons, with the ten largest covering 15% to 20%. Of note for this clone: Antigen: not known.

The clonotype was recovered from a person aged 18 to 75 in good health. The sample taken for sequencing was blood. The V gene is TRBV10-1, the J gene TRBJ2-1; 8 nucleotides line up with TRBD1. This chain's CDR3 is CASSGGQGNEQFF. The CDR3 DNA sequence: TGCGCCAGCAGTGGAGGACAGGGCAATGAGCAGTTCTTC.